Below are 20 T cell receptor beta chains sequenced from a single sample in a study of ipilimumab plus nivolumab after autologous stem cell transplantation. Only in-frame clones appear in the TCRdb table, and some are missing; sequencing was by immunoSEQ multiplex PCR. The table lists some 41,000 clones, approximately 92% of them singletons, with 0.9% in the top ten. The sample in question was PBMCs, obtained in a trial of ipilimumab plus nivolumab as post-transplant consolidation. The origin of the receptors is a male donor with multiple myeloma.

V is TRBV28 and J is TRBJ2-3; 11 bases fit TRBD2. The CDR3 covers 18 residues. J lost 1 base, V lost 7 bases, and 13 bases had no gene match. Per germline, CDR1 MDHEN and CDR2 SYDVKM. The CDR3 protein is CASTPGVAGGPGTDTQYF. The DNA for the CDR3 is TGTGCCAGCACCCCCGGGGTAGCGGGAGGGCCGGGCACAGATACGCAGTATTTT.

The gene calls are TRBV4-1 and TRBJ2-1; 9 bases line up with TRBD2. V gave up 4 bases and J gave up 1 base; unmatched junction bases: 14. This CDR3 spans 19 amino acids. Germline CDR1 MGHRA, CDR2 YSYEKL. CDR3 in DNA: TGCGCCAGCAGCCTTCTCCTAGGGGCTAGCGGGGCGTCCTACAATGAGCAGTTCTTC. Translating gives CASSLLLGASGASYNEQFF.

V gene TRBV11-2 combines with J gene TRBJ2-7; 7 nucleotides agree with TRBD1. V was clipped by 2 bases and J by 3 bases; unmatched bases: 7. From germline, CDR1 is SGHAT and CDR2 FQNNGV. The CDR3 is made up of 15 amino acids. The CDR3 protein is CASSLTTGVGYEQYF. The CDR3 bases are TGTGCCAGCAGCTTAACAACAGGGGTGGGCTACGAGCAGTACTTC.

This rearrangement joins TRBV9 to TRBJ2-7, with 7 positions matching TRBD2. V shed 0 bases, J shed 3 bases, and the junction held 6 bases outside the gene matches. The CDR3 consists of 15 residues. Germline V gives CDR1 SGDLS, CDR2 YYNGEE. CDR3 in DNA: TGTGCCAGCAGCGTAGGGGGGGAGGGCCACTACGAGCAGTACTTC. Its protein is CASSVGGEGHYEQYF.

The V call is TRBV7-8, the J call TRBJ2-1, with D maybe TRBD2 (6 bases). CDR1 SGHVS and CDR2 FQNEAQ come from the germline V gene. The germline V and J ends were trimmed by 3 bases and 0 bases, with 6 bases remaining between them. The CDR3 is 14 residues long. CDR3 sequence: CASSFGSSYNEQFF. CDR3 in DNA: TGTGCCAGCAGCTTCGGGAGCTCCTACAATGAGCAGTTCTTC.

This clone has only a few counts. The V call is TRBV9, the J call TRBJ2-7; 9 bases are shared with TRBD2. The trim removed 2 bases at V and 4 bases at J, leaving 4 bases unmatched. CDR3 length equals 14 residues. The germline CDR1 and CDR2 sequences are SGDLS and YYNGEE. The CDR3 loop reads CASSVGGGAYEQYF. CDR3 DNA sequence: TGTGCCAGCAGCGTCGGCGGGGGGGCTTACGAGCAGTACTTC.

The V call is TRBV27, the J call TRBJ2-7, with D tentatively TRBD1 or TRBD2 (5 bases each). From germline, CDR1 is MNHEY and CDR2 SMNVEV (reference sequence). The CDR3 runs 16 residues. Trimming removed 5 bases at V and 0 bases at J, with 17 bases between. The CDR3, as DNA: TGTGCCAGCAGTCCTCCCTTCCGGGGCTCCTCCTACGAGCAGTACTTC. The encoded protein is CASSPPFRGSSYEQYF.

V gene TRBV5-6 combines with J gene TRBJ1-6, with TRBD1 as a possible D gene (5 bases). Germline V lookup: CDR1 SGHDT, CDR2 YYEEEE. The CDR3 totals 14 residues. Trimming removed 0 bases at V and 7 bases at J, with 8 bases between. The CDR3 DNA is TGTGCCAGCAGCTTGGTTCAGGGAAATTCACCCCTCCACTTT. It is translated as CASSLVQGNSPLHF. Drawing the rest from reference TRBV5-6 and TRBJ1-6, the complete variable domain is DAGVTQSPTHLIKTRGQQVTLRCSPKSGHDTVSWYQQALGQGPQFIFQYYEEEERQRGNFPDRFSGHQFPNYSSELNVNALLLGDSALYLCASSLVQGNSPLHFGNGTRLTVT.

Concerning this clone itself: The same CDR3 arises from other DNA sequences in this sample as well. V usage is TRBV2 and J usage is TRBJ2-2, with 11 nucleotides matching TRBD1. The CDR3 spans 15 residues. The V gene end was trimmed by 7 bases and the J gene end by 7 bases; junction bases not matched to a gene: 8. Germline V gene data show CDR1 as SNHLY and CDR2 as FYNNEI. This chain's CDR3 is CASNGQGAASGELFF. CDR3 nucleotides: TGTGCCAGCAATGGACAGGGGGCGGCTAGCGGGGAGCTGTTTTTT.

The chain employs TRBV10-1 and TRBJ2-1, with 9 nucleotides matching TRBD1. This CDR3 spans 16 amino acids. The junction had 8 bases not matched to a gene; V was cut back by 3 bases and J by 5 bases. Germline V lookup: CDR1 WNHNN, CDR2 SYGVQD (reference sequence). The CDR3 here is CASSDPQGQGDNEQFF. DNA for the CDR3: TGCGCCAGCAGTGACCCGCAGGGACAGGGTGACAATGAGCAGTTCTTC.

The J gene is TRBJ2-5, the V gene TRBV19; no firm D call. The V gene lost 2 bases and the J gene lost 5 bases, with 9 bases spanning the gap. Germline V gene sequence: CDR1 LNHDA, CDR2 SQIVND (reference sequence). The CDR3 runs to 13 residues. The CDR3 sequence: CASSIMVWETQYF. The CDR3 DNA is TGTGCCAGTAGTATAATGGTCTGGGAGACCCAGTACTTC.

This sequence joins TRBV11-1 and TRBJ1-2; D may be TRBD1 (5 bases). Trimming stripped 3 bases from V and 1 base from J, with 15 bases between. There are 16 residues in the CDR3. CDR1 is SGHAT, CDR2 FQDESV, per germline (reference sequence). CDR3 protein: CASSFGPGTDNYGYTF. The CDR3 DNA is TGTGCCAGCAGCTTTGGACCCGGGACCGATAACTATGGCTACACCTTC.

The chain has TRBV30 and TRBJ1-4; D is perhaps TRBD1 (6 bases). The CDR3 totals 13 residues. The ends were cut back, 4 bases at V and 8 bases at J, with 14 bases in the middle. Germline V CDR1 and CDR2: GTSNPN, SVGIG (reference sequence). This CDR3 reads CAWMGGALEKLFF. DNA of the CDR3: TGTGCCTGGATGGGGGGCGCTTTGGAAAAACTGTTTTTT.

The chain recombines TRBV4-3 with TRBJ2-7; D may be TRBD1 or TRBD2 (5 bases each). The V end lost 4 bases, the J end lost 0 bases, and 10 bases lay between the germline ends. Germline CDR1 LGHNA, CDR2 YSLEER. CDR3 length: 14 residues. The CDR3 spells CASSLGTRSYEQYF. For the CDR3, the DNA is TGCGCCAGCAGCCTAGGGACCCGCTCCTACGAGCAGTACTTC.

This chain links TRBV7-3 with TRBJ2-3; D perhaps matches TRBD1 (6 bases). The ends were cut back, 5 bases at V and 0 bases at J, with 27 bases in the middle. The germline V gene has CDR1 SGHTA and CDR2 FQGTGA. This CDR3 comprises 20 residues. The chain's CDR3 is CASSGDQGRDTSLSTDTQYF. CDR3 DNA sequence: TGTGCCAGCAGCGGAGACCAGGGCCGGGACACCTCGCTTAGCACAGATACGCAGTATTTT.

The CDR3 spells CASSFNTGELFF. The CDR3 DNA follows: TGCGCCAGCAGCTTCAACACCGGGGAGCTGTTTTTT. This chain joins TRBV5-1 and TRBJ2-2, with D hard to call. V shed 2 bases and J shed 2 bases, with 1 base lying between them. Germline assignment: CDR1 SGHRS and CDR2 YFSETQ. CDR3 length: 12 amino acids.

A single count supports this clone. The rearrangement links TRBV7-2 to TRBJ2-3, with 8 bases identical to TRBD2. J lost 4 bases, V lost 1 base, and 7 bases had no gene match. This CDR3 comprises 16 residues. Germline V CDR1 and CDR2: SGHTA, FQGNSA. In DNA form, the CDR3 reads TGTGCCAGCAGCTTAGGACGGGGGGGCCTGGCAGATACGCAGTATTTT. It yields the protein CASSLGRGGLADTQYF.

Written as DNA, the CDR3 is TGTGCCAGCAGTCAGCTGACCGCCGAGCAGTACTTC. This gives the protein CASSQLTAEQYF. The V call is TRBV6-1, the J call TRBJ2-7; D not certain. V was cut by 5 bases and J by 6 bases, with 11 bases left in between. This CDR3 has 12 residues. Germline CDR1 reads MNHNS; CDR2 reads SASEGT.

The rearrangement uses TRBV28 and TRBJ2-3; 11 bases are shared with TRBD2. With V trimmed by 8 bases and J by 3 bases, 7 bases remained unmatched. This CDR3 region has 15 residues. The germline CDR1 and CDR2 sequences are MDHEN and SYDVKM. CDR3 protein: CASSALAGGTDTQYF. The CDR3, as DNA: TGTGCCAGCTCCGCCCTAGCGGGAGGAACAGATACGCAGTATTTT.

This chain connects TRBV6-5 to TRBJ1-2; 7 bases match TRBD1. Trimming took 5 bases from V and 13 from J; bases not matched to a gene: 7. This CDR3 comprises 11 residues. Germline V lookup: CDR1 MNHEY, CDR2 SVGAGI. Here the CDR3 reads CASSGGQYFTF. DNA of the CDR3: TGTGCCAGCAGTGGGGGACAGTACTTCACCTTC.